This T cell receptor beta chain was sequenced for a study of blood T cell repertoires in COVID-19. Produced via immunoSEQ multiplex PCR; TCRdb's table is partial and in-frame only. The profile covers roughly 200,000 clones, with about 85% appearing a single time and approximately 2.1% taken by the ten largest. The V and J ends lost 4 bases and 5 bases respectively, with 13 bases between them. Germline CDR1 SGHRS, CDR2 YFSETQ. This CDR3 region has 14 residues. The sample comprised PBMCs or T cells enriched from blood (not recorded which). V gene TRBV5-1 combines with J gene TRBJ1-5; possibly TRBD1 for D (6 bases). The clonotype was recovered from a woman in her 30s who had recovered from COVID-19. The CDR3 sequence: CASSPGEVHQPQHF. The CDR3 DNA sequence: TGCGCCAGCAGCCCAGGGGAAGTTCATCAGCCCCAGCATTTT.